Listed below are T cell receptor beta chains from one sample, sequenced in a study of blood T cells in healthy people across ages. TCRdb fed the 5' RACE reads into MiXCR, producing one record per CDR3 protein. The sample holds 2 million or so distinct CDR3 sequences, around 48% seen once. Input material: blood. All receptors derive from a woman in her forties in good health. Each CDR3 is given with its conserved first and last residue. A D gene is named only where the DNA matches it firmly. Expanded clones are given a class, and other clones once, few, many or no size at all.

cdr3_nt,cdr3_aa,j_call,clone_size,d_call,v_call
TGCGCCAGCAGCCCTACAGAACGAGGGAATGGCTACACCTTC,CASSPTERGNGYTF,TRBJ1-2,-,-,TRBV5-1
TGTGCCAGCACCGAGGGAAGTGGCAATGAGCAGTTCTTC,CASTEGSGNEQFF,TRBJ2-1,few,-,TRBV7-8
TGTGCCAGCAGTTTCGGACAGTCCAATCAGTTCTTC,CASSFGQSNQFF,TRBJ2-1,-,-,TRBV28
TGCAGGGGGGGAATTGGCAATGAGCAGTACTTC,CRGGIGNEQYF,TRBJ2-5,-,-,TRBV20-1
TGTGCCACCAGTGTAAGAACGGGGATAGGAGAGACCCAGTACTTC,CATSVRTGIGETQYF,TRBJ2-5,once,-,TRBV24-1
TGTGCCATTGGTCGGGGGAGCTCCTACGAGCAGTACTTC,CAIGRGSSYEQYF,TRBJ2-7,-,-,TRBV10-3
TGCAGTGCTACTGGGACAGGGGGTCCTTGCGAGCAGTACTTC,CSATGTGGPCEQYF,TRBJ2-7,once,TRBD1,TRBV20-1
TGTGCCAGCAGCTTTGGGATACAAAGCAATCAGCCCCAGCATTTT,CASSFGIQSNQPQHF,TRBJ1-5,few,-,TRBV7-2
TGCGCCAGCAGCCAAGTCGGATCTACCCTGGGGGATACGCAGTATTTT,CASSQVGSTLGDTQYF,TRBJ2-3,-,-,TRBV4-1
TGTGCCAGCAGTTCACGGACAGGGGGCGGGTGGATAGCCAAAAACATTCAGTACTTC,CASSSRTGGGWIAKNIQYF,TRBJ2-4,few,TRBD1,TRBV6-5
TGTGCCAGCAGAAAGAGGGGGTACTACGAGCAGTACTTC,CASRKRGYYEQYF,TRBJ2-7,few,-,TRBV28
TGTGCCAGCAGCTTAAAGAGCCTAGCGGGGGGCTCCTACAATGAGCAGTTCTTC,CASSLKSLAGGSYNEQFF,TRBJ2-1,-,TRBD2,TRBV7-2
TGTGCCAGCCGGACAGCAACAGAGACCCAGTACTTC,CASRTATETQYF,TRBJ2-5,-,-,TRBV28
TGTGCCAGCGGACTAGCGGGGGAATTTTACGAGCAGTACTTC,CASGLAGEFYEQYF,TRBJ2-7,few,TRBD2,TRBV27
TGTGCCAGCAGTCCGACGGCACCTTATGGCTACACCTTC,CASSPTAPYGYTF,TRBJ1-2,few,-,TRBV6-5
TGTGCCAGCAGTTTATGGGGACTCTCAGGGGTCGGGGTCGACGAGCAGTACTTC,CASSLWGLSGVGVDEQYF,TRBJ2-7,-,-,TRBV27